The 26 T cell receptor beta chains given below trace back to one sample, sequenced in a study of T cell changes during pregnancy in multiple sclerosis. The assay was immunoSEQ multiplex PCR, and TCRdb's table has in-frame clones only and misses some. The repertoire holds about 35,000 clones, with approximately 89% as singletons. Here the sequenced sample was CD4+ T cells from peripheral blood mononuclear cells, taken after pregnancy. These receptors were obtained from a female donor in good health, enrolled as a control in a pregnancy study.

This chain connects TRBV2 to TRBJ1-1; perhaps TRBD1 as D (6 bases). This CDR3 is built from 12 residues. The V and J ends lost 3 bases and 4 bases respectively, with 6 bases between them. Germline loops: CDR1 SNHLY, CDR2 FYNNEI. The DNA for the CDR3 is TGTGCCAGCAGTGACAGGGGCACTGAAGCTTTCTTT. Protein: CASSDRGTEAFF.

CDR3 in amino acids: CASSLLGQNTEAFF. The CDR3 bases are TGCGCCAGCAGCTTGTTGGGACAAAACACTGAAGCTTTCTTT. The chain joins TRBV5-1 to TRBJ1-1; a weak D match, TRBD1 (6 bases). Germline V gene sequence: CDR1 SGHRS, CDR2 YFSETQ. The CDR3 contains 14 residues. V was pared by 1 base and J by 2 bases, with 9 bases between.

The chain carries TRBV21-1 and TRBJ1-6; the table assigns TRBD1, which was not confirmed against the DNA. TRBV21-1 has pseudogene status. CDR3 length equals 16 residues. The CDR3 is CASSTPLGRGHSPLHF. CDR3 in DNA: TGTGCCAGCAGCACCCCACTGGGCAGGGGGCATTCACCCCTCCACTTT.

The chain recombines TRBV13 with TRBJ2-3; 8 bases match TRBD2. CDR3 length equals 16 residues. J was trimmed by 2 bases and V by 5 bases; bases with no gene match: 9. The V gene's germline CDR1 is PRHDT and CDR2 FYEKMQ (reference sequence). In DNA, the CDR3 is TGTGCCAGCAGCCCCCCGGGGGGGACCTTCACAGATACGCAGTATTTT. It is translated as CASSPPGGTFTDTQYF.

The chain has TRBV28 and TRBJ1-1; D not certain. Germline V gene sequence: CDR1 MDHEN, CDR2 SYDVKM. V lost 2 bases and J lost 0, with 7 bases in between. The CDR3 consists of 14 residues. This CDR3 is CASSLVTLNTEAFF. The CDR3 nucleotides are TGTGCCAGCAGTTTAGTCACTCTGAACACTGAAGCTTTCTTT.

The chain carries TRBV6-1 and TRBJ2-7; no firm D call. Trimming removed 6 bases at V and 1 base at J, with 10 bases between. The CDR3 is 13 residues long. Germline V lookup: CDR1 MNHNS, CDR2 SASEGT. CDR3 sequence (DNA): TGTGCCAGCAGACAGACGGATTCCTACGAGCAGTACTTC. Translated: CASRQTDSYEQYF.

The rearrangement links TRBV7-2 to TRBJ2-4; 9 positions match TRBD1. The CDR3 is 13 residues long. V lost 4 bases to trimming and J lost 6 bases; unmatched junction nucleotides: 1. Germline assignment: CDR1 SGHTA and CDR2 FQGNSA. The DNA for the CDR3 is TGTGCCAGCAGCTGGGGACAGGGAAACATTCAGTACTTC. Its protein is CASSWGQGNIQYF.

V usage is TRBV9 and J usage is TRBJ2-6; no reliable D call. V lost 3 bases and J 4 bases, leaving 14 bases between the germline ends. Germline-derived CDR1 and CDR2 are SGDLS and YYNGEE. This CDR3 contains 16 residues. The CDR3 protein is CASSGSPRSGANVLTF. CDR3 nucleotide sequence: TGTGCCAGCAGCGGCTCCCCCAGGTCCGGGGCCAACGTCCTGACTTTC.

This clone has just a few counts. The CDR3 coding sequence is TGTGCCAGCAAGGGACAGTTTCACACTGAAGCTTTCTTT. It is translated as CASKGQFHTEAFF. The rearrangement links TRBV6-5 to TRBJ1-1, with 7 bases fitting TRBD1. Looked up from germline, CDR1 is MNHEY and CDR2 is SVGAGI. This CDR3 has 13 amino acids. With 7 bases clipped from V and 3 bases from J, the junction kept 5 bases outside the gene matches.

This chain links TRBV7-3 with TRBJ2-7, with D perhaps matching TRBD1 (6 bases). V was pared by 0 bases and J by 0 bases, with 24 bases between. The CDR3 runs 20 residues. CDR1 SGHTA and CDR2 FQGTGA come from the germline V gene. CDR3 protein: CASSLTPKAFGQQLSYEQYF. The CDR3 DNA is TGTGCCAGCAGCTTAACCCCAAAGGCGTTTGGACAGCAGCTCTCCTACGAGCAGTACTTC. Full variable domain (outside the CDR3, taken from reference TRBV7-3 and TRBJ2-7): GAGVSQTPSNKVTEKGKYVELRCDPISGHTALYWYRQSLGQGPEFLIYFQGTGAADDSGLPNDRFFAVRPEGSVSTLKIQRTERGDSAVYLCASSLTPKAFGQQLSYEQYFGPGTRLTVT.

The chain has TRBV7-8 and TRBJ2-2, with TRBD2 identical over 12 bases. In germline, CDR1 is SGHVS, CDR2 FQNEAQ. J was trimmed by 6 bases and V by 5 bases; bases with no gene match: 22. CDR3 size: 21 residues. The CDR3 nucleotides are TGTGCCAGCAGCCGTATCAGCCCCCTAGCGGGAGGGCCAAAAGGGCCCGGGGAGCTGTTTTTT. Protein sequence: CASSRISPLAGGPKGPGELFF. Full variable domain (remainder filled in from reference TRBV7-8 and TRBJ2-2): GAGVSQSPRYKVAKRGQDVALRCDPISGHVSLFWYQQALGQGPEFLTYFQNEAQLDKSGLPSDRFFAERPEGSVSTLKIQRTQQEDSAVYLCASSRISPLAGGPKGPGELFFGEGSRLTVL.

The rearrangement uses TRBV19 and TRBJ1-1, with a tentative D call TRBD1 (6 bases). The CDR3 runs to 13 residues. V was clipped by 2 bases and J by 5 bases, with 9 bases between them. The germline V gene has CDR1 LNHDA and CDR2 SQIVND (reference sequence). This CDR3 is CASSILQGTEAFF. In nucleotides, the CDR3 is TGTGCCAGTAGTATACTACAGGGAACTGAAGCTTTCTTT.

The chain uses TRBV4-2 and TRBJ2-7; D possibly corresponds to TRBD1 (6 bases). Trimming shortened V by 4 bases and J by 3 bases, and 7 bases separated the two germline ends. The CDR3 runs to 12 residues. Looked up from germline, CDR1 is LGHNA and CDR2 is YNFKEQ. The CDR3 here is CASSPRGYEQYF. CDR3 sequence (DNA): TGTGCCAGCAGCCCCAGGGGCTACGAGCAGTACTTC.

This chain uses TRBV18 with TRBJ2-2; 11 bases align to TRBD2. The CDR3 runs to 13 residues. Germline V gene lookup returns CDR1 KGHSH and CDR2 LQKENI. Trimming took 11 bases from V and 2 from J; bases not matched to a gene: 1. The CDR3 spells CAGTSGNTGELFF. The CDR3 nucleotides are TGTGCCGGGACTAGCGGTAACACCGGGGAGCTGTTTTTT.

V is TRBV6-1 and J is TRBJ2-5; 8 nucleotides line up with TRBD1. The CDR3 runs to 12 residues. Trimming removed 10 bases from V and 5 bases from J; junction bases left unmatched: 6. Germline CDR1 is MNHNS and CDR2 is SASEGT. This CDR3 is CATTGGVETQYF. Written as DNA, the CDR3 is TGTGCCACCACAGGGGGTGTGGAGACCCAGTACTTC.

The chain recombines TRBV11-2 with TRBJ2-3; D is possibly TRBD2 (6 bases). CDR1 is SGHAT and CDR2 is FQNNGV in the germline V gene. Trimming left V 7 bases short and J 8 bases short, with 16 bases between. The CDR3 extends over 13 amino acids. The CDR3 loop is CASTSGGSSTQYF. CDR3 sequence (DNA): TGTGCCAGCACCTCTGGGGGGTCCAGTACGCAGTATTTT.

J is TRBJ2-1 and V is TRBV18, with D perhaps TRBD1 (7 bases). Germline V gene lookup returns CDR1 KGHSH and CDR2 LQKENI. Trimming removed 3 bases at V and 3 bases at J, with 21 bases between. There are 18 residues in the CDR3. In DNA, the CDR3 is TGTGCCAGCTCACCTATCAAACCACGACAGGGAGGCTACAATGAGCAGTTCTTC. It encodes CASSPIKPRQGGYNEQFF.

CDR3 loop: CSVEGQEPNTGELFF. CDR3 DNA sequence: TGCAGCGTGGAGGGACAGGAGCCGAACACCGGGGAGCTGTTTTTT. J is TRBJ2-2 and V is TRBV29-1; 8 nucleotides agree with TRBD1. This CDR3 is 15 amino acids long. With 6 bases clipped from V and 0 bases from J, the junction kept 6 bases outside the gene matches. Germline V gives CDR1 SQVTM, CDR2 ANQGSEA.

The J gene is TRBJ2-7, the V gene TRBV28, with 10 bases that match TRBD2. Germline V gene lookup returns CDR1 MDHEN and CDR2 SYDVKM. V was pared by 0 bases and J by 6 bases, with 14 bases of the junction left unmatched. This CDR3 is 18 amino acids long. DNA of the CDR3: TGTGCCAGCAGTTTATGGCTAGCGGGAGTTGAGGGTGTAGCCGAGCAGTACTTC. This gives the protein CASSLWLAGVEGVAEQYF.

This rearrangement joins TRBV5-6 to TRBJ2-5; 11 nucleotides line up with TRBD2. The CDR3 contains 15 residues. Germline V gene sequence: CDR1 SGHDT, CDR2 YYEEEE. J gave up 5 bases and V 5 bases, and 8 bases lay outside the gene matches. The CDR3 is CASSRTGLAVETQYF. Written as DNA, the CDR3 is TGTGCCAGCAGTAGGACGGGACTAGCGGTGGAGACCCAGTACTTC.

The chain is built from TRBV7-6 and TRBJ1-6; TRBD1 matches 10 bases. Germline trimming cut 3 bases from V and 9 bases from J; bases unmatched to any gene: 5. This CDR3 has 15 residues. Germline V gene sequence: CDR1 SGHVS, CDR2 FNYEAQ. CDR3 DNA: TGTGCCAGCAGCTTGGGACAGGGGAAGAGTTCACCCCTCCACTTT. It encodes CASSLGQGKSSPLHF.

This sequence joins TRBV28 and TRBJ1-4; D unresolved. CDR1 is MDHEN and CDR2 is SYDVKM in the germline V gene. The CDR3 is 14 amino acids. The V and J ends lost 3 bases and 4 bases respectively, with 9 bases between them. CDR3 bases: TGTGCCAGCAGTTTGGGAGGGCTTAATGAAAAACTGTTTTTT. Its protein is CASSLGGLNEKLFF.

This clone has a single count. The chain carries TRBV18 and TRBJ2-1, with 10 bases matching TRBD2. This CDR3 region has 17 residues. V lost 4 bases and J lost 3; bases outside the gene matches: 9. CDR1 is KGHSH, CDR2 LQKENI, per germline. DNA for the CDR3: TGTGCCAGCTCACGACGCGAGGCTAGCGGGAGCTACAATGAGCAGTTCTTC. Translated, it gives CASSRREASGSYNEQFF.

The chain couples TRBV5-4 to TRBJ1-4, with D possibly TRBD1 on 5 matching bases. V lost 0 bases and J 5 bases, leaving 8 bases between the germline ends. Germline V CDR1 and CDR2: SGHNT, YYREEE (reference sequence). CDR3 length: 14 amino acids. The CDR3 region is CASSLGRTNEKLFF. The CDR3 coding sequence is TGTGCCAGCAGCTTGGGACGGACAAATGAAAAACTGTTTTTT.

This rearrangement joins TRBV10-3 to TRBJ2-5, with D perhaps matching TRBD2 (5 bases). V dropped 8 bases and J dropped 4 bases, with 14 bases sitting between them. Germline lookup yields CDR1 ENHRY and CDR2 SYGVKD. The CDR3 runs 13 residues. The CDR3 DNA is TGTGCCATCCGGGAAGGATCCTTAGAGACCCAGTACTTC. It specifies CAIREGSLETQYF.

The gene calls are TRBV30 and TRBJ1-2, with unresolved D. The length of the CDR3 is 13 residues. The V gene's germline CDR1 is GTSNPN and CDR2 SVGIG (reference sequence). The V end lost 0 bases, the J end lost 2 bases, and 7 bases lay between the germline ends. The CDR3 DNA follows: TGTGCCTGGAGTGTGAGGGCAAACTATGGCTACACCTTC. Amino acids: CAWSVRANYGYTF.